This paragraph reports one TCR beta chain. Original handling: Amplification from reference gene primers served as the basis for estimated nucleated cell counts. The assay was immunoSEQ multiplex PCR, and TCRdb's table has in-frame clones only and misses some. The V and J calls and clone size are taken from that table; D and trimming were inferred from the DNA. The sample records around 180,000 clones, 86% being singletons. The sample originates from a study of blood T cell repertoires in COVID-19. Turning to the study itself: Samples taken during acute and convalescent COVID-19 were collected in the United States, Italy and Spain.

CDR3 length: 14 amino acids. From germline, CDR1 is SGHTA and CDR2 FQGNSA. V lost 1 base and J lost 1, with 7 bases in between. The sequenced sample consisted of peripheral blood. The chain couples TRBV7-2 to TRBJ1-1; D unresolved. The sequence was obtained from a woman in her twenties or thirties with active or convalescent COVID-19. The CDR3 spells CASSLVWRNTEAFF. The CDR3 nucleotides are TGTGCCAGCAGCTTAGTTTGGAGGAACACTGAAGCTTTCTTT.